Below, one TCR beta chain is given with its context. The data were obtained in a study of blood T cell repertoires in COVID-19. Looking at the study overall: Samples taken during acute and convalescent COVID-19 were collected in the United States, Italy and Spain. From T cells, B-cell-depleted T cells, or PBMCs came the material, which was cDNA or gDNA.

Authors' methods: Amplification of reference gene primers provided the estimated nucleated cell counts. Libraries were prepared by immunoSEQ multiplex PCR; TCRdb keeps only in-frame clonotypes and omits some of them. D and trimming were read from the DNA, whereas the V and J calls and clone size are those reported in that table. The table lists around 97,000 clones, approximately 84% of them singletons, with about 11% in the top ten. Material: peripheral blood. The receptor was isolated from a human donor in a cohort sampled during active COVID-19.

CDR3 sequence: CASSWTGYGYTF. CDR3 coding DNA: TGTGCCAGCAGTTGGACAGGCTATGGCTACACCTTC. The chain uses TRBV12-3 or TRBV12-4 and TRBJ1-2, with 7 bases matching TRBD1. The CDR3 sequence is 12 residues long. The junction had 0 bases not matched to a gene; V was cut back by 4 bases and J by 4 bases.